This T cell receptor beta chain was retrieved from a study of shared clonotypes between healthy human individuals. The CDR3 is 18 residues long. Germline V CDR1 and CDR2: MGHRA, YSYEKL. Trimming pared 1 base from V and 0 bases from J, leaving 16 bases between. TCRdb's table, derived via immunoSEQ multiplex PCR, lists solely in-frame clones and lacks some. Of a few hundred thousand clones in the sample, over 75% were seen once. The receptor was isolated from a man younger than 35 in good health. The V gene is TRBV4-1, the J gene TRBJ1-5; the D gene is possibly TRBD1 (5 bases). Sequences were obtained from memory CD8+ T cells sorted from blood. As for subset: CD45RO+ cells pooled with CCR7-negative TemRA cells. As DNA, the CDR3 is TGCGCCAGCAGCCAAGCCCGTTCGACAGCATATAGCAATCAGCCCCAGCATTTT. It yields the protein CASSQARSTAYSNQPQHF.